The 27 T cell receptor beta chains presented below share a single source sample, sequenced in a study of vaccination and CD4 T cells after COVID-19 (dated by TCRdb to the early 2020s). For these TCRs, the target antigens are not known. The library was generated by PCR. Sequencer: Illumina iSeq 100. TCR sequencing of DNA from cultured CD4+ T cells used the Oncomine TCR Beta short-read assay at the Johns Hopkins FTIC core. TCRdb's own reprocessing of the public reads used fastp at Q25 and MiXCR and kept productive beta chains. Rows with one shared CDR3 protein collapse into an entry with the most common genes and DNA. This sample gives 15,000 to 25,000 distinct CDR3 sequences in total; 45% to 70% of them show up just once. Of the sample, roughly 15% is held by the ten largest clones. This sample's treatment or condition label indicates: approximately nine-day PBMC culture with coronavirus spike peptide pools or control peptides (ViraFEST assay).

Sequenced input: CD4+ T cells from blood, cultured in vitro. These receptors came from a human donor who had recovered from COVID-19.

This clonotype is a singleton in its sample. The chain recombines TRBV20-1 with TRBJ1-5, with D perhaps TRBD1 (5 bases). The CDR3 consists of 12 residues. CDR1 and CDR2 (germline): DFQATT, SNEGSKA (reference sequence). Trimming stripped 5 bases from V and 9 bases from J, with 14 bases between. CDR3 DNA: TGCAGTGCTTCGACAGACCGGGGGCCCCAGCATTTT. As protein: CSASTDRGPQHF.

V usage is TRBV20-1 and J usage is TRBJ2-3; 10 nucleotides align to TRBD1. From germline, CDR1 is DFQATT and CDR2 SNEGSKA (reference sequence). The CDR3 is made up of 17 amino acids. The V and J ends lost 4 bases and 2 bases, in that order; junction bases with no gene match: 12. The CDR3 region is CSANRAGQGISTDTQYF. The DNA of the CDR3 is TGCAGTGCTAACAGAGCGGGACAGGGGATATCCACAGATACGCAGTATTTT.

The J gene is TRBJ1-5, the V gene TRBV20-1; D remains ambiguous. The CDR3 runs to 17 residues. Germline CDR1 reads DFQATT; CDR2 reads SNEGSKA (reference sequence). Between the trimmed V and J ends, which lost 0 bases and 1 base, there was a span of 16 bases. The CDR3 DNA follows: TGCAGTGCTAGAGATTTCCCAAGGGCCGGGAGCAATCAGCCCCAGCATTTT. Translation: CSARDFPRAGSNQPQHF.

The genes are TRBV7-9 and TRBJ2-7; maybe TRBD1 (6 bases). The CDR3 has 12 amino acids. CDR1 is SEHNR and CDR2 is FQNEAQ in the germline V gene (reference sequence). V lost 4 bases and J 5 bases, leaving 9 bases between the germline ends. The CDR3 sequence is CASSSQGHEQYF. The CDR3, as DNA: TGTGCCAGCAGCTCACAGGGCCACGAGCAGTACTTC.

This clonotype has a handful of counts. The V call is TRBV7-2, the J call TRBJ2-7, with D perhaps given as TRBD1 or TRBD2 (5 bases each). The germline V and J ends were trimmed by 5 bases and 6 bases, with 14 bases remaining between them. The CDR3 is 13 amino acids. Germline V gives CDR1 SGHTA, CDR2 FQGNSA. The CDR3 loop reads CASSEGKGSEQYF. The CDR3 coding sequence is TGTGCCAGCAGCGAGGGGAAGGGTTCCGAGCAGTACTTC.

In this sample, this clonotype turned up once. The CDR3 is CASSLQIGGPRYEQYF. The CDR3 nucleotides are TGTGCCAGCAGCCTCCAGATAGGTGGGCCGCGCTACGAGCAGTACTTC. V and J are TRBV7-2 and TRBJ2-7; D is undetermined. This CDR3 contains 16 residues. Germline V gives CDR1 SGHTA, CDR2 FQGNSA. Trimming pared 5 bases from V and 3 bases from J, leaving 20 bases between.

The chain employs TRBV7-2 and TRBJ2-7; tentative D call: TRBD1 (5 bases). The germline gives CDR1 SGHTA, CDR2 FQGNSA. V lost 3 bases and J lost 3, with 15 bases in between. The CDR3 has 15 amino acids. The DNA of the CDR3 is TGTGCCAGCAGCTTGGGTCCAGGGCTGGGCTACGAGCAGTACTTC. This translates into CASSLGPGLGYEQYF.

The chain joins TRBV7-9 to TRBJ1-6, with 7 bases fitting TRBD1. Germline CDR1 reads SEHNR; CDR2 reads FQNEAQ (reference sequence). This CDR3 contains 15 residues. V trimming: 6 bases; J trimming: 6 bases; junction bases outside the gene matches: 8. In DNA form, the CDR3 reads TGTGCCAGCAGTCCTACGGGACAGCTTAATTCACCCCTCCACTTT. It is translated as CASSPTGQLNSPLHF.

The J gene is TRBJ2-1, the V gene TRBV4-3; D perhaps matches TRBD2 (5 bases). V was trimmed by 0 bases and J by 8 bases, leaving 20 bases between them. This CDR3 spans 17 amino acids. From germline, CDR1 is LGHNA and CDR2 YSLEER. This chain's CDR3 is CASSQDGSGSVTDEQFF. The CDR3 bases are TGCGCCAGCAGCCAAGATGGGAGCGGTTCAGTAACAGATGAGCAGTTCTTC.

The chain joins TRBV7-9 to TRBJ2-7; 7 bases align to TRBD2. Germline lookup yields CDR1 SEHNR and CDR2 FQNEAQ (reference sequence). This CDR3 spans 16 amino acids. V trimming: 4 bases; J trimming: 0 bases; junction bases outside the gene matches: 9. The CDR3 is CASSSPLERGSYEQYF. The CDR3 DNA sequence: TGTGCCAGCAGCTCCCCGTTGGAGCGGGGCTCCTACGAGCAGTACTTC.

J is TRBJ2-3 and V is TRBV6-2 or TRBV6-3; the match to TRBD2 covers 11 bases. CDR3 length equals 17 residues. Trimming cost V 6 bases and J 2 bases; bases outside gene matches: 10. CDR1 and CDR2 from the germline V gene are MNHEY and SVGEGT. DNA for the CDR3: TGTGCCAGCAGCCGGACCATAGCGGGAGGGCCCACAGATACGCAGTATTTT. The encoded protein is CASSRTIAGGPTDTQYF.

The V call is TRBV11-3, the J call TRBJ2-1; TRBD2 agrees at 9 bases. Unmatched junction bases numbered 15, after V lost 1 base and J lost 8 bases. This CDR3 spans 18 amino acids. The germline gives CDR1 SGHNT, CDR2 YENEEA. Here the CDR3 reads CASSLGVAGGGRWDEQFF. DNA of the CDR3: TGTGCCAGCAGCTTAGGTGTGGCGGGAGGGGGTCGTTGGGATGAGCAGTTCTTC.

This clonotype was seen a few times. The CDR3 reads CSARDFRGRTEAFF. Written as DNA, the CDR3 is TGCAGTGCTAGAGATTTCCGAGGGCGGACTGAAGCTTTCTTT. The chain employs TRBV20-1 and TRBJ1-1, with unresolved D. The V gene's germline CDR1 is DFQATT and CDR2 SNEGSKA (reference sequence). CDR3 length: 14 amino acids. Trimming took 0 bases from V and 5 from J, leaving 13 bases between them.

There are a few counts of this clonotype. The chain links TRBV7-3 to TRBJ2-5; a weak D match, TRBD2 (7 bases). V lost 5 bases and J lost 4, with 11 bases in between. This CDR3 comprises 13 residues. Germline V gives CDR1 SGHTA, CDR2 FQGTGA. For the CDR3, the DNA is TGTGCCAGCAGCCGGGGGGCCGGAGAGACCCAGTACTTC. Its protein product is CASSRGAGETQYF.

The gene calls are TRBV2 and TRBJ1-2; 8 positions agree with TRBD1. This CDR3 has 14 residues. From germline, CDR1 is SNHLY and CDR2 FYNNEI. Losses at the gene ends were 2 bases for V and 8 bases for J; bases not matched to a gene: 7. CDR3 in amino acids: CASSEFRTGQGYTF. The CDR3 DNA sequence: TGTGCCAGCAGTGAATTTAGGACAGGGCAAGGCTACACCTTC.

The chain links TRBV7-2 to TRBJ2-7; the match to TRBD1 covers 7 bases. Germline loops: CDR1 SGHTA, CDR2 FQGNSA. The CDR3 is 14 residues long. The V gene end was trimmed by 0 bases and the J gene end by 5 bases; junction bases not matched to a gene: 4. The CDR3 DNA is TGTGCCAGCAGCTTAGCGACAGGGCCCCACGAGCAGTACTTC. Translated: CASSLATGPHEQYF.

This clonotype was picked up a small number of times. V usage is TRBV12-3 or TRBV12-4 and J usage is TRBJ2-7; D unclear. CDR3 length: 12 amino acids. V was clipped by 3 bases and J by 0 bases, with 3 bases between them. CDR3 sequence: CASSFGSYEQYF. The CDR3 DNA follows: TGTGCCAGCAGTTTTGGCTCCTACGAGCAGTACTTC.

This sequence joins TRBV7-2 and TRBJ2-7, with TRBD2 identical over 10 bases. The CDR3 is 19 residues long. CDR1 and CDR2 from the germline V gene are SGHTA and FQGNSA. The trim removed 0 bases at V and 5 bases at J, leaving 16 bases unmatched. In DNA, the CDR3 is TGTGCCAGCAGCTTAGCGCCTAGCGGGAGTATGTTAGGGGCTGACGAGCAGTACTTC. Its translation is CASSLAPSGSMLGADEQYF.

This clonotype has more than one count but fewer than ten. The chain employs TRBV6-1 and TRBJ2-2; 8 positions agree with TRBD2. CDR3 length: 14 residues. Germline V gives CDR1 MNHNS, CDR2 SASEGT. Trimming cost V 6 bases and J 0 bases; bases outside gene matches: 0. The CDR3 loop reads CASRAGANTGELFF. The CDR3 DNA reads TGTGCCAGCAGAGCGGGGGCGAACACCGGGGAGCTGTTTTTT.

This chain connects TRBV11-3 to TRBJ1-6; D gene ambiguous. This CDR3 is built from 14 residues. V was clipped by 4 bases and J by 0 bases, with 4 bases between them. Germline V gene sequence: CDR1 SGHNT, CDR2 YENEEA. The chain's CDR3 is CASSSSSYNSPLHF. Here the CDR3 DNA reads TGTGCCAGCAGCTCGAGCTCCTATAATTCACCCCTCCACTTT.

This chain connects TRBV10-3 to TRBJ1-5; 9 nucleotides line up with TRBD1. CDR3 length equals 14 residues. V trimming: 5 bases; J trimming: 6 bases; junction bases outside the gene matches: 5. Germline V gene lookup returns CDR1 ENHRY and CDR2 SYGVKD. CDR3 in DNA: TGTGCCATCAGTCTACAGGGGGCTGGTCAGCCCCAGCATTTT. This sequence encodes CAISLQGAGQPQHF.

The genes are TRBV4-1 and TRBJ2-3; 9 nucleotides agree with TRBD1. There are 17 residues in the CDR3. Trimming at V came to 4 bases and at J to 3 bases, leaving 11 bases not matched to a gene. CDR1 MGHRA and CDR2 YSYEKL come from the germline V gene. CDR3: CASSPHRGTGWTDTQYF. The CDR3 DNA sequence: TGCGCCAGCAGCCCACATAGAGGGACAGGGTGGACAGATACGCAGTATTTT.

Here the CDR3 reads CAISPRKDHEQYF. The CDR3 DNA is TGTGCCATCAGTCCCCGAAAGGACCACGAGCAGTACTTC. The chain employs TRBV10-3 and TRBJ2-7; D is uncertain. V shed 5 bases and J shed 5 bases, with 13 bases lying between them. Looked up from germline, CDR1 is ENHRY and CDR2 is SYGVKD. The CDR3 extends over 13 amino acids.

The CDR3 nucleotides are TGCGCCAGCAGCCGCAGGGGGCTTAGCACAGATACGCAGTATTTT. Amino acid sequence: CASSRRGLSTDTQYF. The chain uses TRBV4-3 and TRBJ2-3, with 8 positions matching TRBD1. Germline V gene sequence: CDR1 LGHNA, CDR2 YSLEER. CDR3 length equals 15 residues. V trimming: 4 bases; J trimming: 0 bases; junction bases outside the gene matches: 3.

The V and J genes are TRBV11-3 and TRBJ2-1, with D perhaps matching TRBD1 (6 bases). This CDR3 comprises 16 residues. Germline-derived CDR1 and CDR2 are SGHNT and YENEEA. The germline V and J ends were trimmed by 5 bases and 2 bases, with 16 bases remaining between them. The CDR3 coding sequence is TGTGCCAGCAGCCCTAGAGGGGGACCTACCTACAATGAGCAGTTCTTC. Translating it yields CASSPRGGPTYNEQFF. The full variable domain, with the rest looked up from reference TRBV11-3 and TRBJ2-1, is EAGVVQSPRYKIIEKKQPVAFWCNPISGHNTLYWYLQNLGQGPELLIRYENEEAVDDSQLPKDRFSAERLKGVDSTLKIQPAELGDSAVYLCASSPRGGPTYNEQFFGPGTRLTVL.

V usage is TRBV7-2 and J usage is TRBJ1-1; TRBD1 matches at 9 bases. The CDR3 is 16 residues long. The V and J ends lost 2 bases and 1 base, in that order; junction bases with no gene match: 5. Germline V CDR1 and CDR2: SGHTA, FQGNSA. CDR3 nucleotide sequence: TGTGCCAGCAGCTTAAGGGGGACAGGGTGGAACACTGAAGCTTTCTTT. It yields the protein CASSLRGTGWNTEAFF.

J is TRBJ2-5 and V is TRBV6-1, with 7 bases fitting TRBD2. Germline V gene sequence: CDR1 MNHNS, CDR2 SASEGT. V trimming: 4 bases; J trimming: 2 bases; junction bases outside the gene matches: 7. The CDR3 totals 15 residues. The DNA of the CDR3 is TGTGCCAGCAGTGCGGCAGGGAGGGGACAAGAGACCCAGTACTTC. It yields the protein CASSAAGRGQETQYF.